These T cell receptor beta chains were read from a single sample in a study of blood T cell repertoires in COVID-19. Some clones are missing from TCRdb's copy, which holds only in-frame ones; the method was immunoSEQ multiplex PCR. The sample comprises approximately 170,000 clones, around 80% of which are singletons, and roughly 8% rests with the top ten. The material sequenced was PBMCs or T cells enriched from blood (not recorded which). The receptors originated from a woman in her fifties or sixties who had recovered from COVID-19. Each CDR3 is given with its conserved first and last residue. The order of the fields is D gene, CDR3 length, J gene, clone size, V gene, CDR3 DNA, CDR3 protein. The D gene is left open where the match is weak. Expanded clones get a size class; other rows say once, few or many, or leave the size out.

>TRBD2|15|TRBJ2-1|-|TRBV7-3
TGTGCCAGCAGCTTAAGTCCGGGACTAGCCAATGAGCAGTTCTTC
CASSLSPGLANEQFF
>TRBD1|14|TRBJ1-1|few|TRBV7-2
TGTGCCAGCAGCCGTCTTACAGGGGGCACTGAAGCTTTCTTT
CASSRLTGGTEAFF
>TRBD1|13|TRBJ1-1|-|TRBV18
TGTGCCAGCTCTGGGGACAGAAACACTGAAGCTTTCTTT
CASSGDRNTEAFF
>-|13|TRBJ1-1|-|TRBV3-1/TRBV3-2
TGTGCCAGCGCTGGGGGCATGAACACTGAAGCTTTCTTT
CASAGGMNTEAFF
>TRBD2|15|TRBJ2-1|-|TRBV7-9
TGTGCCAGCAGCTTAACTAGCGGGAATAACAATGAGCAGTTCTTC
CASSLTSGNNNEQFF
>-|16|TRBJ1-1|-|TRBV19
TGTGCCAGTAGTATAAGGACATCGTTAGGGAACACTGAAGCTTTCTTT
CASSIRTSLGNTEAFF
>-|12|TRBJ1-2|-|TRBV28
TGTGCCAGCAGTTTTGAGGGCTATGGCTACACCTTC
CASSFEGYGYTF
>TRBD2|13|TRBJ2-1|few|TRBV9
TGTGCCAGCGGGGGTCCCTGGGAGGGTGAGCAGTTCTTC
CASGGPWEGEQFF
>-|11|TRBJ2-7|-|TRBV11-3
TGTGCCAGCAGCTACTTACACGAGCAGTACTTC
CASSYLHEQYF
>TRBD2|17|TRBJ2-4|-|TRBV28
TGTGCCAGCAATGTCCGCGGCACTAGCGGGATGGTGAGCATTCAGTACTTC
CASNVRGTSGMVSIQYF
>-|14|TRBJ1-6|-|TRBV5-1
TGCGCCAGCAGGGAGAGCTCCTATAATTCACCCCTCCACTTT
CASRESSYNSPLHF
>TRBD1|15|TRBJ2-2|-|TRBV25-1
TGTGCCAGCAGTGCACCCGGACAGGGCACCGGGGAGCTGTTTTTT
CASSAPGQGTGELFF
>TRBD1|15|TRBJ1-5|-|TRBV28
TGTGCCACCGACAGGGGGGTTTGGGGCAATCAGCCCCAGCATTTT
CATDRGVWGNQPQHF
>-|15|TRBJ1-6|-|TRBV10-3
TGTGCCATCAGTGTAGCAGGGGATGGGAATTCACCCCTCCACTTT
CAISVAGDGNSPLHF
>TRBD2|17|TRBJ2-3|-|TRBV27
TGTGCCAGCAGTTGGACTAGCGGGAGAGGTTCGACAGATACGCAGTATTTT
CASSWTSGRGSTDTQYF
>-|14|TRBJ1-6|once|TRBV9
TGTGCCAGCAGCCTTCGGACAGTTAATTCACCCCTCCACTTT
CASSLRTVNSPLHF
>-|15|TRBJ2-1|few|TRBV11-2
TGTGCCAGCAGCCGAGCGGACCTTTTATACAATGAGCAGTTCTTC
CASSRADLLYNEQFF
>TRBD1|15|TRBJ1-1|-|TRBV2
TGTGCCAGCAGTGGGGACAGGGGAATGAACACTGAAGCTTTCTTT
CASSGDRGMNTEAFF
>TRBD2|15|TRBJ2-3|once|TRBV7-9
TGTGCCAGCAGCTTGGCTAGCGGGAGCACAGATACGCAGTATTTT
CASSLASGSTDTQYF
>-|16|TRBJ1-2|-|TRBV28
TGTGCCAGCAGTTCCGCAATGACGGGAGGGAACTATGGCTACACCTTC
CASSSAMTGGNYGYTF
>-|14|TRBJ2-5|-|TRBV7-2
TGTGCCAGCAGCTTACCGGGATGGGGAGAGACCCAGTACTTC
CASSLPGWGETQYF
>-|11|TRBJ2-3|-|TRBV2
TGTGCCAGCCTACTCGGGGATACGCAGTATTTT
CASLLGDTQYF
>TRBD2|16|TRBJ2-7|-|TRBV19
TGTGCCAGTAGAATGGGAGCTAGCGGGGGGACCTACGAGCAGTACTTC
CASRMGASGGTYEQYF
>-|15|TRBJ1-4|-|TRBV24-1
TGTGCCACCAGTGAGAGGCAGGGAGGGAAAGAAAAACTGTTTTTT
CATSERQGGKEKLFF
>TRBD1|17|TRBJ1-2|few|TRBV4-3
TGCGCCAGCAGCCAAGCCATGGGCGGGACAGGGCTCAATGGCTACACCTTC
CASSQAMGGTGLNGYTF
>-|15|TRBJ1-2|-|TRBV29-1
TGCAGCGTTCGGGCAGGGGTCGGTATCGGCTATGGCTACACCTTC
CSVRAGVGIGYGYTF
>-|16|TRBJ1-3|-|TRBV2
TGTGCCAGCAGTGCAGGTCAGGTTAGCTCTGGAAACACCATATATTTT
CASSAGQVSSGNTIYF
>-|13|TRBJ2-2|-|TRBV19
TGTGCCAGTAGTAAGTTTGGAGGCGGGGAGCTGTTTTTT
CASSKFGGGELFF
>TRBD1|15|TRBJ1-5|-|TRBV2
TGTGCCAGCAGGGGAACAGGGGCGGGGGGTCAGCCCCAGCATTTT
CASRGTGAGGQPQHF
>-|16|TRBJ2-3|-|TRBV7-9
TGTGCCAGCAGCTTAGAAGTGGGCAGGGCGGACGATACGCAGTATTTT
CASSLEVGRADDTQYF
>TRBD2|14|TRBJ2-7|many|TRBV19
TGTGCCAGTTCGTACGCGGGAGTTTACAAGGGGCAGTACTTC
CASSYAGVYKGQYF
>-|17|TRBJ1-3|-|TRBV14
TGTGCCAGCAGCCAAGATAGCGTGGTTCGGTCTGGAAACACCATATATTTT
CASSQDSVVRSGNTIYF
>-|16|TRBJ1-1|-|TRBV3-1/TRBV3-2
TGTGCCAGCAGCCAAGAAACAATGGGGGGGAACACTGAAGCTTTCTTT
CASSQETMGGNTEAFF
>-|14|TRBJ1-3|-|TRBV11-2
TGTGCCAGCAGCTTAAGCCGCGGTGGAAACACCATATATTTT
CASSLSRGGNTIYF
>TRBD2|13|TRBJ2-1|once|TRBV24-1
TGTGCCACCAGTGGGACTAGCGGGAAGGAGCAGTTCTTC
CATSGTSGKEQFF
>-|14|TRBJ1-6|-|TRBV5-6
TGTGCCAGCAGCTTCCGAAGCAGGGATTCACCCCTCCACTTT
CASSFRSRDSPLHF
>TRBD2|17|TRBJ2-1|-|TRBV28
TGTGCCAGCAGTTTAGAGTCGGGAGGGCCTCGGGACAATGAGCAGTTCTTC
CASSLESGGPRDNEQFF
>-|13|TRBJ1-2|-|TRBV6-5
TGTGCCAGCAGTATAGACAGTAACTATGGCTACACCTTC
CASSIDSNYGYTF
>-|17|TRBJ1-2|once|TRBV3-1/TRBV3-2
TGTGCCAGCAGCCATCATCAAAATACAGGGCGCGGCTATGGCTACACCTTC
CASSHHQNTGRGYGYTF
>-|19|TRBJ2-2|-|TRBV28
TGTGCCAGCAGTTTATATCCCGCGGGGCCTACCGTGGACACCGGGGAGCTGTTTTTT
CASSLYPAGPTVDTGELFF
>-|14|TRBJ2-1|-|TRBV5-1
TGCGCCAGCAGCTTGGGGGACTCCTTCAATGAGCAGTTCTTC
CASSLGDSFNEQFF
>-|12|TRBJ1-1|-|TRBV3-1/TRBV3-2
TGTGCCAGCAGCCAAGCCGACACTGAAGCTTTCTTT
CASSQADTEAFF
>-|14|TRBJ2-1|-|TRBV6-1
TGTGCCAGCAGTATGCGGGGACAGTACAATGAGCAGTTCTTC
CASSMRGQYNEQFF
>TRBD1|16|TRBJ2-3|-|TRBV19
TGTGCCAGTAGCAACCGGGACAGGGGGAGAGGAGATACGCAGTATTTT
CASSNRDRGRGDTQYF
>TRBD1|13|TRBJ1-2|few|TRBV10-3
TGTGCCATCAGTTCTCGACAGGGGTATGGCTACACCTTC
CAISSRQGYGYTF
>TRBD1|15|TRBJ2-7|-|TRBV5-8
TGTGCCAGCAGCTTGGAGGGGACAGGCTCCTACGAGCAGTACTTC
CASSLEGTGSYEQYF
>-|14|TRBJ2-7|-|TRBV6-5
TGTGCCAGCACGCCGACAGCGTTACCCTACGAGCAGTACTTC
CASTPTALPYEQYF
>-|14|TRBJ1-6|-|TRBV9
TGTGCCAGCAGCGTCTGGACTGATAATTCACCCCTCCACTTT
CASSVWTDNSPLHF
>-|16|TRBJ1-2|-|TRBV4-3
TGCGCCAGCAGCCTAGAGTACGGGGTTCGTAACTATGGCTACACCTTC
CASSLEYGVRNYGYTF
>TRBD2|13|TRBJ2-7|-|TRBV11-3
TGTGCCAGCAGCCCTCTGGGGGGGGGTGAGCAGTACTTC
CASSPLGGGEQYF